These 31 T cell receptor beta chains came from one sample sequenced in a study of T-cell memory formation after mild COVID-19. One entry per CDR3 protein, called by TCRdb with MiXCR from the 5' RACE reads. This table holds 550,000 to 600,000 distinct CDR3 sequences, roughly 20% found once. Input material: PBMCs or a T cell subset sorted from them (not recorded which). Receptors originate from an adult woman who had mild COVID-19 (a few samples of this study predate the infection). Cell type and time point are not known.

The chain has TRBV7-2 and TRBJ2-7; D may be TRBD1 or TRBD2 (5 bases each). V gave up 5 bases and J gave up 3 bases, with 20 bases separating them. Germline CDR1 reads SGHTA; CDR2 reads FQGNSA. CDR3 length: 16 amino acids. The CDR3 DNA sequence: TGTGCCAGCAGCCCCGAGACGGGACGGTATTACTACGAGCAGTACTTC. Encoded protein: CASSPETGRYYYEQYF.

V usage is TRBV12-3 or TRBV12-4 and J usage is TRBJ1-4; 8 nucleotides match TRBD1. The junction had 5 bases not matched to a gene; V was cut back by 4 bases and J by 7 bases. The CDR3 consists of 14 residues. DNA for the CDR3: TGTGCCAGCAGTTCCCCCGGGACAGGTGAAAAACTGTTTTTT. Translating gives CASSSPGTGEKLFF.

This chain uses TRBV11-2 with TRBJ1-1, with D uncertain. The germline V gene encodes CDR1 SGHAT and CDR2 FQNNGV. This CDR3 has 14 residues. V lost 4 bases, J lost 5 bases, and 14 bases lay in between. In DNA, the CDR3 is TGTGCCAGCAGCTCAGGCCTTGATAGAACTGAAGCTTTCTTT. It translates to CASSSGLDRTEAFF.

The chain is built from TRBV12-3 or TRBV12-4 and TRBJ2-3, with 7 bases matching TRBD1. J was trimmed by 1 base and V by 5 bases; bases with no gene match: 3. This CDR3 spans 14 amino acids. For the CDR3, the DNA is TGTGCCAGCAGTGAGGGGACAGGCACAGATACGCAGTATTTT. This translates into CASSEGTGTDTQYF.

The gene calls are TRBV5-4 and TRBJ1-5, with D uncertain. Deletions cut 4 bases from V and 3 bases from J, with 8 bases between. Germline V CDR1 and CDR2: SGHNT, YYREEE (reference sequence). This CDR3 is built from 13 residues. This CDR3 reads CASSGGNNQPQHF. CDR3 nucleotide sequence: TGTGCCAGCAGCGGCGGGAACAATCAGCCCCAGCATTTT.

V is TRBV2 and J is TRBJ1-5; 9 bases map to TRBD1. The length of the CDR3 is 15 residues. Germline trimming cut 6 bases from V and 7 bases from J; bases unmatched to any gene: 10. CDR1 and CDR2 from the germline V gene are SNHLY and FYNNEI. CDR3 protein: CASSMDRGSLQPQHF. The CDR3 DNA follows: TGTGCCAGCAGCATGGACAGGGGCTCCTTGCAGCCCCAGCATTTT. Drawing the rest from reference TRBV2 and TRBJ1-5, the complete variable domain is EPEVTQTPSHQVTQMGQEVILRCVPISNHLYFYWYRQILGQKVEFLVSFYNNEISEKSEIFDDQFSVERPDGSNFTLKIRSTKLEDSAMYFCASSMDRGSLQPQHFGDGTRLSIL.

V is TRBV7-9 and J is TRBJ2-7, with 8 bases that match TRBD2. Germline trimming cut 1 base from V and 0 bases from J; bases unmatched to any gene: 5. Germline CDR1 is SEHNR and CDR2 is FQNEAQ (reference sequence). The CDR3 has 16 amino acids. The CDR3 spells CASSLGSGSTSYEQYF. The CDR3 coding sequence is TGTGCCAGCAGCTTAGGGAGCGGGAGTACCTCCTACGAGCAGTACTTC.

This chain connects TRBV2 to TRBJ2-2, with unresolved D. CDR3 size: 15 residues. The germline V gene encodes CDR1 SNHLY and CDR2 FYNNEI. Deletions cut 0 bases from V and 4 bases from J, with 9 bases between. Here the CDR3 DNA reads TGTGCCAGCAGTGAAGCGGGTAGAGGCACCGGGGAGCTGTTTTTT. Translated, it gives CASSEAGRGTGELFF.

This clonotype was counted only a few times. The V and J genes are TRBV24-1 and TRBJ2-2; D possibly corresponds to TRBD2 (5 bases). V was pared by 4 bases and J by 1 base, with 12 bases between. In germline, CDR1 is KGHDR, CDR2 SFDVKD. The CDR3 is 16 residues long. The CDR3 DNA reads TGTGCCACCAGTGACCCGCGGGTCATGAACACCGGGGAGCTGTTTTTT. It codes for CATSDPRVMNTGELFF.

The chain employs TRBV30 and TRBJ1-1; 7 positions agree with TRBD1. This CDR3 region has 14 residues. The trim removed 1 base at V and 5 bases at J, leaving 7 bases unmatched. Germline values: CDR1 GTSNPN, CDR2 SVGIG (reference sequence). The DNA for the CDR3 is TGTGCCTGGAGTGGACAGGGCCCGGGGACTGAAGCTTTCTTT. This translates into CAWSGQGPGTEAFF.

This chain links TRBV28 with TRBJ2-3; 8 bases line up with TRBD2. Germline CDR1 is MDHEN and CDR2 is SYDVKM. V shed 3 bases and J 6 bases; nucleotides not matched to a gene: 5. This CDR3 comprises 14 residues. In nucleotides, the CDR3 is TGTGCCAGCAGTTTGCCTAGCGGGTACGATACGCAGTATTTT. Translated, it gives CASSLPSGYDTQYF.

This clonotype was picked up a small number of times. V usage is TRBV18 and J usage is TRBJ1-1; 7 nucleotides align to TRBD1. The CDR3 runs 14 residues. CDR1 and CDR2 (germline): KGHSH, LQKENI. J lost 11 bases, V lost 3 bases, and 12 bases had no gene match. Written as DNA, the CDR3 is TGTGCCAGCTCACCTAAGTTACAGGAGGGGGCGGCTTTCTTT. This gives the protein CASSPKLQEGAAFF.

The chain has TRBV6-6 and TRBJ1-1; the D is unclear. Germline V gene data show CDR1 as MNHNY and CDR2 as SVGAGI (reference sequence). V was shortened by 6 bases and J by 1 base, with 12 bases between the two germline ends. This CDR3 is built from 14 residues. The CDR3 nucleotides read TGTGCCAGCAGCAAGACTATGGCGAACACTGAAGCTTTCTTT. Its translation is CASSKTMANTEAFF.

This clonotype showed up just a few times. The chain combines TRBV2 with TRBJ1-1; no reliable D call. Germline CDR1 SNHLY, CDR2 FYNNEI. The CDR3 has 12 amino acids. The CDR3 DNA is TGTGCGGCAGATGAGGGGAACACTGAAGCTTTCTTT. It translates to CAADEGNTEAFF.

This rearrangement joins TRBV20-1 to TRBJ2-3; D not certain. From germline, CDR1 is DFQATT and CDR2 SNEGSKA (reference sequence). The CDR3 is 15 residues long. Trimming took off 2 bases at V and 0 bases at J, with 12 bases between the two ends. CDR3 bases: TGCAGTGCTAGAATAGCAGCGACTAGCACAGATACGCAGTATTTT. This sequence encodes CSARIAATSTDTQYF.

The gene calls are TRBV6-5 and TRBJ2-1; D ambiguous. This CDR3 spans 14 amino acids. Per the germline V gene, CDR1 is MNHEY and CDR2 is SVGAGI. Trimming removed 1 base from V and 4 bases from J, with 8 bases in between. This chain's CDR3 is CASSYFREYNEQFF. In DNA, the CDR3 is TGTGCCAGCAGTTACTTCCGAGAGTACAATGAGCAGTTCTTC.

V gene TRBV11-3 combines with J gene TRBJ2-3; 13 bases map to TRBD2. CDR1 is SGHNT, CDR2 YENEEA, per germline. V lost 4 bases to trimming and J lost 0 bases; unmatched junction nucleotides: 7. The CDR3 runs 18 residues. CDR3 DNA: TGTGCCAGCAGCTCCTCCGGGACTAGCGGGACTAGCACAGATACGCAGTATTTT. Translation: CASSSSGTSGTSTDTQYF.

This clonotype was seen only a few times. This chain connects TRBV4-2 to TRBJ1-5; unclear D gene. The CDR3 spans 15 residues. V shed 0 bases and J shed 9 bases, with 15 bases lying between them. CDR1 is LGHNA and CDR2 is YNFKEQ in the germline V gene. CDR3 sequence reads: CASSQDRRGSLPQHF. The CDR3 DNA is TGTGCCAGCAGCCAAGATCGTCGGGGTTCCCTGCCCCAGCATTTT.

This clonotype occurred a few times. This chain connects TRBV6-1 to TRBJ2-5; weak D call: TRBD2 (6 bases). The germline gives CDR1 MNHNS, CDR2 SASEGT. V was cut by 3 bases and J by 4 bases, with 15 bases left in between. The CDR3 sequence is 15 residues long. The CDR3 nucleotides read TGTGCCAGCAGTGATGTAGGACTACCGCGAGAGACCCAGTACTTC. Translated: CASSDVGLPRETQYF.

The CDR3 loop is CASKRQNSYEQYF. CDR3 sequence (DNA): TGCGCCAGCAAACGGCAAAACAGCTACGAGCAGTACTTC. The J gene is TRBJ2-7, the V gene TRBV5-1; no clear D. The V end was cut by 6 bases, the J end by 3 bases, with 13 bases between. This CDR3 spans 13 amino acids. Looked up from germline, CDR1 is SGHRS and CDR2 is YFSETQ. Together with reference TRBV5-1 and TRBJ2-7, the CDR3 gives the full variable domain: KAGVTQTPRYLIKTRGQQVTLSCSPISGHRSVSWYQQTPGQGLQFLFEYFSETQRNKGNFPGRFSGRQFSNSRSEMNVSTLELGDSALYLCASKRQNSYEQYFGPGTRLTVT.

Here the CDR3 reads CASSRGTTGYNEQFF. DNA of the CDR3: TGCGCCAGCAGCCGGGGGACAACAGGCTACAATGAGCAGTTCTTC. The chain recombines TRBV4-1 with TRBJ2-1; D possibly corresponds to TRBD1 (6 bases). Germline CDR1 MGHRA, CDR2 YSYEKL. CDR3 length: 15 amino acids. V shed 4 bases and J shed 3 bases, with 13 bases lying between them.

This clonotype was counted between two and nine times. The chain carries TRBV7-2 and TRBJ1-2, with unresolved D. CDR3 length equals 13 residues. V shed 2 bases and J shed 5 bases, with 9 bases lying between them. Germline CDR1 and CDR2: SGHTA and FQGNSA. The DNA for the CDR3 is TGTGCCAGCAGCTTAAATTCGAGATATGGCTACACCTTC. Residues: CASSLNSRYGYTF.

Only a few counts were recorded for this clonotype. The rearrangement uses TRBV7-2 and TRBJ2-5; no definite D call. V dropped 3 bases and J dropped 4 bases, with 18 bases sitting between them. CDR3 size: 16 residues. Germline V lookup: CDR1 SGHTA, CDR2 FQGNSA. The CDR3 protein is CASSFSLASVRETQYF. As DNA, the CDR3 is TGTGCCAGCAGCTTCTCTTTGGCGAGCGTTCGAGAGACCCAGTACTTC.

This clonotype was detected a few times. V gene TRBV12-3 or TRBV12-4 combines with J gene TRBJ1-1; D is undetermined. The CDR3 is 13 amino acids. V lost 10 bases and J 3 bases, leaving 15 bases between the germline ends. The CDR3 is CATGMGRDTEAFF. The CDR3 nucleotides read TGTGCCACCGGTATGGGGAGGGACACTGAAGCTTTCTTT.

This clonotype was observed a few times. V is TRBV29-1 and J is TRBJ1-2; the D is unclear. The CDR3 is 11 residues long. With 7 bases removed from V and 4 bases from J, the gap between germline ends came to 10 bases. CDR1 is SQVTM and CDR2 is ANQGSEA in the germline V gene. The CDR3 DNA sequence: TGCAGCGCCATTGTCGCCTATGGCTACACCTTC. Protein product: CSAIVAYGYTF.

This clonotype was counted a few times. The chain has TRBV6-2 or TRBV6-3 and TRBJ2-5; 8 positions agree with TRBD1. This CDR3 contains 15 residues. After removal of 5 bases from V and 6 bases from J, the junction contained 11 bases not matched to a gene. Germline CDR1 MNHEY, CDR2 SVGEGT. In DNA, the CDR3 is TGTGCCAGCAGTCGCTGGACAGGGAATAGGAAGACCCAGTACTTC. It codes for CASSRWTGNRKTQYF.

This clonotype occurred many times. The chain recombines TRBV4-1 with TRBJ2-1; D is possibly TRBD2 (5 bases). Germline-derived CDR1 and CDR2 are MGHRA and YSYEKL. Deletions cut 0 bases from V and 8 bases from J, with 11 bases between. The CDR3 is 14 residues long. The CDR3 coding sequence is TGCGCCAGCAGCCAAGAAGACGGGCGGGATGAGCAGTTCTTC. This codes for CASSQEDGRDEQFF.

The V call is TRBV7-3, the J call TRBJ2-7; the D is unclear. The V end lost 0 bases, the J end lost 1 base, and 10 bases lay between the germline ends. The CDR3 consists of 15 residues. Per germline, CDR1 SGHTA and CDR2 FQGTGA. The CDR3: CASSLTDGPSYEQYF. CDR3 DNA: TGTGCCAGCAGCTTAACCGATGGACCTTCCTACGAGCAGTACTTC.

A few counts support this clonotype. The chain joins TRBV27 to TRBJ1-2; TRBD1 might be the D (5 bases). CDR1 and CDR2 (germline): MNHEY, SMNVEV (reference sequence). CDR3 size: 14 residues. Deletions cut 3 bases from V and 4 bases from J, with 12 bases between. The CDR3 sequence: CASSFQGRGYGYTF. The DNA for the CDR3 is TGTGCCAGCAGTTTTCAGGGAAGAGGCTATGGCTACACCTTC.

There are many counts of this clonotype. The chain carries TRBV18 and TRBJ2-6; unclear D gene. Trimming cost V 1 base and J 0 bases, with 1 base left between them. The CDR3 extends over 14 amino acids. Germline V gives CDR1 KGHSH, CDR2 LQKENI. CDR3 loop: CASSPLSGANVLTF. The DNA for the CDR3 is TGTGCCAGCTCACCACTCTCTGGGGCCAACGTCCTGACTTTC.

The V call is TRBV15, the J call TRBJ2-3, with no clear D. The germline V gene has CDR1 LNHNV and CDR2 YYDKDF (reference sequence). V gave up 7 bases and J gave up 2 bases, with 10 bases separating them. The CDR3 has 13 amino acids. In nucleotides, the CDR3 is TGTGCCACCACTACCAGAGACACAGATACGCAGTATTTT. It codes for CATTTRDTDTQYF.